The source of this TCR beta chain is a study of T cells in tumors after PD-1 blockade. Overall study results and limits: Peripheral recruitment is suggested, as some novel exhausted tumor clones were in pre-treatment blood.

As for this clone: The antigen remains unidentified.

Assay used: immunoSEQ multiplex PCR; TCRdb lists only in-frame clones, some missing. Among some 24,000 clones listed, nearly 85% were seen once. The germline V gene has CDR1 KGHSH and CDR2 LQKENI. J lost 4 bases, V lost 6 bases, and 6 bases had no gene match. CDR3 length: 14 amino acids. The sequence derives from a human donor with basal cell carcinoma. The chain couples TRBV18 to TRBJ2-1; 7 bases map to TRBD2. The sequencing here drew on PBMCs, taken after anti-PD-1 treatment. The CDR3 loop reads CASSPQGGYNEQFF. The CDR3 DNA is TGTGCCAGCTCCCCGCAGGGAGGGTACAATGAGCAGTTCTTC.